This T cell receptor beta chain was retrieved from a study of post-analysis software for immune sequencing data. In regard to this clonotype: Its antigen is currently unknown.

Unique molecular identifiers featured in each of the TCR beta cDNA libraries. TCRdb analysed the PCR reads with MiXCR anew, one entry per CDR3 protein. The table records 740,000 or so distinct CDR3 sequences, approximately 57% of them present only once. The trim removed 2 bases at V and 2 bases at J, leaving 9 bases unmatched. CDR1 MGHRA and CDR2 YSYEKL come from the germline V gene. The length of the CDR3 is 16 residues. Study conclusions and caveats: Roughly five TRBV segments, including TRBV5-6, TRBV5-1 and TRBV20-1, were more frequent in patients than controls.

The chain links TRBV4-1 to TRBJ2-7; 7 nucleotides match TRBD2. The clonotype was recovered from a girl aged 5-17 years with multiple sclerosis. Sample: blood. The DNA for the CDR3 is TGCGCCAGCAGCCAATCTATCACCGGGACTACCTACGAGCAGTACTTC. It encodes CASSQSITGTTYEQYF.